The subject of this entry is one T cell receptor beta chain. The antigen remains undetermined. These data are taken from a study of early stage breast cancer tumors. Study results and caveats: Tumors had approximately 2.5-fold higher T cell density than normal breast.

Blood replicates held 0.5 ug DNA, tumor or normal breast roughly 1.5 ug, two each. The method was immunoSEQ multiplex PCR; TCRdb's version includes in-frame clones alone and lacks a portion of them. The sample carries more than 20,000 clones, about three quarters recorded once. Sequencing input: blood. This clonotype originated in a person aged 55 to 70 with breast cancer.

The CDR3 loop reads CASSLPRLAGVAYEQYF. In DNA, the CDR3 is TGTGCCAGCAGTTTACCGAGACTAGCGGGGGTAGCCTACGAGCAGTACTTC. The chain links TRBV28 to TRBJ2-7; 12 nucleotides align to TRBD2. The CDR3 is made up of 17 amino acids. The ends lost 2 bases at V and 2 bases at J; junction bases unmatched: 7. Germline values: CDR1 MDHEN, CDR2 SYDVKM. Variable domain in full (rest from reference TRBV28 and TRBJ2-7): DVKVTQSSRYLVKRTGEKVFLECVQDMDHENMFWYRQDPGLGLRLIYFSYDVKMKEKGDIPEGYSVSREKKERFSLILESASTNQTSMYLCASSLPRLAGVAYEQYFGPGTRLTVT.